This T cell receptor (beta chain) was captured by sequencing in a study of siplizumab effects on memory and regulatory T cells. On this clone: Its antigen is undetermined.

Per sample, the assay covered 100,000 or so TCR templates. Only in-frame clones appear in the TCRdb table, and some are missing; sequencing was by immunoSEQ multiplex PCR. The data contain approximately 9,600 clones, approximately 40% of them singletons. Study outcomes and limitations: In siplizumab cultures, the suppressive function of proliferating Tregs remained unconfirmed.

Germline loops: CDR1 SGHRS, CDR2 YFSETQ. V dropped 1 base and J dropped 4; count of bases not matched to a gene: 4. This CDR3 spans 15 amino acids. In the mixed lymphocyte reaction, cells were cocultured for less than 7 days at 37°C. Violet Dye was applied to stimulator PBMCs and CFSE to responder PBMCs before a 1:1 mix. V and J are TRBV5-1 and TRBJ2-1; 8 positions match TRBD2. The sequenced sample consisted of CFSE-low (dividing) CD8+ T cells sorted from an allogeneic mixed lymphocyte reaction. The source of this sequence is a human donor in good health; the cells came from an allogeneic mixed lymphocyte reaction. The CDR3 sequence: CASSLIGGGYNEQFF. CDR3 nucleotides: TGCGCCAGCAGCTTGATCGGCGGGGGGTACAATGAGCAGTTCTTC.